These 24 T cell receptor beta chains came from one sample sequenced in a study of identical twins. MiXCR was run by TCRdb on the 5' RACE reads, yielding one entry per CDR3 protein. This sample has some 250,000 distinct CDR3 sequences, with about 6.7% found just once. These data were likewise used in another study, on T cells expressing NK-cell markers.

The sample taken for sequencing was CD8+ T cells sorted from blood. The receptors originated from a woman younger than 30 in good health.

This sequence joins TRBV7-3 and TRBJ2-7; 8 bases agree with TRBD2. The V gene's germline CDR1 is SGHTA and CDR2 FQGTGA. The CDR3 is 14 amino acids. Trimming took 6 bases from V and 0 from J; bases not matched to a gene: 4. CDR3 sequence reads: CASSPGGFSYEQYF. In DNA form, the CDR3 reads TGTGCCAGCAGTCCGGGAGGGTTCTCCTACGAGCAGTACTTC.

In this sample, this clonotype turned up a few times. This chain links TRBV12-3 or TRBV12-4 with TRBJ1-1; no definite D call. The CDR3 length is 11 residues. V was cut by 6 bases and J by 5 bases, with 7 bases left in between. The CDR3 is CASSSITEAFF. CDR3 DNA sequence: TGTGCCAGCAGCTCGATAACTGAAGCTTTCTTT.

V and J are TRBV12-1 and TRBJ2-3; the table's D call, TRBD1, has no DNA check behind it. TRBV12-1 is classified as a pseudogene. The CDR3 has 17 residues. CDR3 nucleotide sequence: TGTGCCAGCAGCCGTGGGTCGGGACAGGGAGTCGCAGATACGCAGTATTTT. Protein sequence: CASSRGSGQGVADTQYF.

This clonotype was recorded a few times. This chain links TRBV5-1 with TRBJ2-1, with D possibly being TRBD1 (5 bases). The CDR3 is 16 residues long. Trimming removed 0 bases from V and 7 bases from J, with 17 bases in between. Germline V gene data show CDR1 as SGHRS and CDR2 as YFSETQ. The CDR3 spells CASSLDPGLIVNEQFF. Written as DNA, the CDR3 is TGCGCCAGCAGCTTGGATCCAGGGTTAATTGTGAATGAGCAGTTCTTC.

In its sample, this clonotype was seen many times. The chain combines TRBV12-3 or TRBV12-4 with TRBJ1-1; D uncertain. The germline V and J ends were trimmed by 3 bases and 6 bases, with 5 bases remaining between them. CDR3 size: 11 residues. Written as DNA, the CDR3 is TGTGCCAGCAGTTTGGGCCCTGAAGCTTTCTTT. It is translated as CASSLGPEAFF.

This clonotype was counted a few times. The V call is TRBV5-1, the J call TRBJ2-7; 10 bases are shared with TRBD1. Per the germline V gene, CDR1 is SGHRS and CDR2 is YFSETQ. With 4 bases clipped from V and 5 bases from J, the junction kept 3 bases outside the gene matches. The CDR3 covers 13 residues. This CDR3 is CASSTGTGDEQYF. The CDR3 DNA sequence: TGCGCCAGCAGCACAGGGACAGGGGACGAGCAGTACTTC.

This clonotype was counted ten times or more. This sequence joins TRBV6-4 and TRBJ2-1; possible D gene TRBD2, 6 bases. The V end was cut by 3 bases, the J end by 7 bases, with 16 bases between. This CDR3 has 15 residues. Looked up from germline, CDR1 is MRHNA and CDR2 is SNTAGT. CDR3 nucleotides: TGTGCCAGCAGTGAGGATGTGGAGGGGAATAATGAGCAGTTCTTC. As protein: CASSEDVEGNNEQFF.

The rearrangement links TRBV11-2 to TRBJ2-3, with TRBD2 matching 12 bases. Germline V gene sequence: CDR1 SGHAT, CDR2 FQNNGV. The CDR3 contains 18 residues. After removal of 5 bases from V and 3 bases from J, the junction contained 12 bases not matched to a gene. DNA for the CDR3: TGTGCCAGCAGCCTCCCGGCTAGCGGGGGGGCAGTGACAGATACGCAGTATTTT. It is translated as CASSLPASGGAVTDTQYF.

This clonotype showed up many times. This chain joins TRBV7-2 and TRBJ2-1; D might be TRBD2 (6 bases). The CDR3 runs to 15 residues. V was trimmed by 5 bases and J by 2 bases, leaving 13 bases between them. Germline V CDR1 and CDR2: SGHTA, FQGNSA. CDR3 loop: CASSPLASPYNEQFF. The CDR3 nucleotides are TGTGCCAGCAGCCCTCTAGCGTCCCCCTACAATGAGCAGTTCTTC.

This clonotype occurred many times. V usage is TRBV5-1 and J usage is TRBJ1-5; TRBD1 is a possible D gene (6 bases). Trimming cost V 0 bases and J 3 bases, with 10 bases left between them. This CDR3 contains 15 residues. Germline V gene data show CDR1 as SGHRS and CDR2 as YFSETQ. In nucleotides, the CDR3 is TGCGCCAGCAGCTTGGGATGGGGGCCCAATCAGCCCCAGCATTTT. Its protein product is CASSLGWGPNQPQHF.

This clonotype was counted between two and nine times. The chain carries TRBV6-1 and TRBJ2-1; 11 bases agree with TRBD2. CDR1 and CDR2 (germline): MNHNS, SASEGT. J was trimmed by 6 bases and V by 6 bases; bases with no gene match: 7. The CDR3 length is 15 residues. The CDR3 region is CASRDGLAGFNEQFF. CDR3 coding DNA: TGTGCCAGCAGAGACGGACTAGCGGGCTTCAATGAGCAGTTCTTC.

The table lists this clonotype with a few counts. This chain uses TRBV6-5 with TRBJ2-2; a possible D gene is TRBD1 (5 bases). Germline CDR1 is MNHEY and CDR2 is SVGAGI. V dropped 0 bases and J dropped 3 bases, with 14 bases sitting between them. This CDR3 region has 17 residues. This CDR3 is CASSYSPREPDTGELFF. CDR3 in DNA: TGTGCCAGCAGTTACTCACCCAGGGAACCCGACACCGGGGAGCTGTTTTTT.

This clonotype was seen repeatedly, ten times or more. The V gene is TRBV4-1, the J gene TRBJ1-2, with a tentative D call TRBD1 (5 bases). CDR1 is MGHRA, CDR2 YSYEKL, per germline. V was trimmed by 2 bases and J by 5 bases, leaving 12 bases between them. The CDR3 totals 14 residues. In nucleotides, the CDR3 is TGCGCCAGCAGCCAATCCAGGGTTTCTTATGGCTACACCTTC. It codes for CASSQSRVSYGYTF.

This clonotype turned up a few times. The chain combines TRBV12-3 or TRBV12-4 with TRBJ1-2; the D is unclear. This CDR3 contains 13 residues. V gave up 3 bases and J gave up 2 bases, with 7 bases separating them. CDR3: CASSFSANYGYTF. The CDR3 DNA follows: TGTGCCAGCAGTTTTTCGGCAAACTATGGCTACACCTTC.

Ten or more counts support this clonotype. The chain links TRBV7-2 to TRBJ1-1; D remains unclear. CDR3 length equals 13 residues. Trimming cost V 0 bases and J 8 bases, with 10 bases left between them. Looked up from germline, CDR1 is SGHTA and CDR2 is FQGNSA. The CDR3 nucleotides are TGTGCCAGCAGCTTAGCGGGCCTACTAGAAGCTTTCTTT. Protein: CASSLAGLLEAFF. The whole variable domain, filled in from reference TRBV7-2 and TRBJ1-1, reads GAGVSQSPSNKVTEKGKDVELRCDPISGHTALYWYRQSLGQGLEFLIYFQGNSAPDKSGLPSDRFSAERTGGSVSTLTIQRTQQEDSAVYLCASSLAGLLEAFFGQGTRLTVV.

CDR3 in DNA: TGTGCCAGCACTGCGGGACTAGCTTTTAATGAGCAGTTCTTC. Translation gives CASTAGLAFNEQFF. This sequence joins TRBV3-1 and TRBJ2-1; 9 bases are shared with TRBD2. This CDR3 region has 14 residues. V was pared by 7 bases and J by 7 bases, with 8 bases of the junction left unmatched. The germline V gene has CDR1 LGHDT and CDR2 YNNKEL (reference sequence).

Notes on this clonotype: It may be a read error: a sequence one base away is much more abundant. The J gene is TRBJ1-2, the V gene TRBV5-1; D ambiguous. Deletions cut 0 bases from V and 2 bases from J, with 17 bases between. The V gene's germline CDR1 is SGHRS and CDR2 YFSETQ. The CDR3 is 17 residues long. The CDR3 DNA reads TGCGCCAGCAGCTTGGAAGAACCAGGCCACGGGAACTATGGCTACACCTTC. Its protein product is CASSLEEPGHGNYGYTF.

V gene TRBV7-2 combines with J gene TRBJ1-1; TRBD1 might be the D (5 bases). Trimming removed 4 bases from V and 7 bases from J, with 22 bases in between. Per germline, CDR1 SGHTA and CDR2 FQGNSA. CDR3 length equals 16 residues. The CDR3 spells CASSSVGPGPLLEAFF. The CDR3, as DNA: TGTGCCAGCAGCTCTGTAGGACCGGGACCGTTACTTGAAGCTTTCTTT.

V and J are TRBV6-2 or TRBV6-3 and TRBJ2-1; 10 positions agree with TRBD2. The CDR3 spans 17 residues. Trimming at V came to 0 bases and at J to 8 bases, leaving 10 bases not matched to a gene. Germline values: CDR1 MNHEY, CDR2 SVGEGT. The CDR3 here is CASSYSIGSGRTHEQFF. DNA of the CDR3: TGTGCCAGCAGTTACTCGATCGGTAGCGGGAGGACCCATGAGCAGTTCTTC.

This clonotype was seen more than once but under ten times. This chain uses TRBV12-3 or TRBV12-4 with TRBJ2-6; D not certain. The CDR3 covers 15 residues. V lost 3 bases and J lost 0, with 6 bases in between. CDR3 region: CASSFIPSGANVLTF. CDR3 in DNA: TGTGCCAGCAGTTTTATACCCTCTGGGGCCAACGTCCTGACTTTC.

This clonotype was counted at least ten times. The rearrangement joins TRBV12-3 or TRBV12-4 to TRBJ2-7; D ambiguous. Trimming removed 5 bases from V and 5 bases from J, with 10 bases in between. This CDR3 contains 12 residues. The CDR3 bases are TGTGCCAGCAGTCCTCTTGGGGACGAGCAGTACTTC. Its protein product is CASSPLGDEQYF.

This clonotype was observed at least ten times. The chain joins TRBV9 to TRBJ2-2; TRBD2 aligns across 7 bases. Looked up from germline, CDR1 is SGDLS and CDR2 is YYNGEE. This CDR3 spans 14 amino acids. J lost 6 bases, V lost 4 bases, and 6 bases had no gene match. CDR3 in amino acids: CASSFGLDAGELFF. As DNA, the CDR3 is TGTGCCAGCAGCTTTGGACTAGACGCCGGGGAGCTGTTTTTT.

This chain joins TRBV18 and TRBJ2-7, with no clear D. This CDR3 is 13 amino acids long. The germline V and J ends were trimmed by 0 bases and 5 bases, with 8 bases remaining between them. CDR1 is KGHSH and CDR2 is LQKENI in the germline V gene. The CDR3 DNA reads TGTGCCAGCTCACCACCGGCCACCGACGAGCAGTACTTC. Encoded protein: CASSPPATDEQYF.

In its sample, this clonotype was seen once. The chain uses TRBV20-1 and TRBJ2-3; 7 nucleotides line up with TRBD2. Germline V gene data show CDR1 as DFQATT and CDR2 as SNEGSKA (reference sequence). The length of the CDR3 is 17 residues. V dropped 1 base and J dropped 4; count of bases not matched to a gene: 14. In nucleotides, the CDR3 is TGCAGTGCTAGAGTGTTCAATCGGACTAGAGGCCCAGATACGCAGTATTTT. This gives the protein CSARVFNRTRGPDTQYF.